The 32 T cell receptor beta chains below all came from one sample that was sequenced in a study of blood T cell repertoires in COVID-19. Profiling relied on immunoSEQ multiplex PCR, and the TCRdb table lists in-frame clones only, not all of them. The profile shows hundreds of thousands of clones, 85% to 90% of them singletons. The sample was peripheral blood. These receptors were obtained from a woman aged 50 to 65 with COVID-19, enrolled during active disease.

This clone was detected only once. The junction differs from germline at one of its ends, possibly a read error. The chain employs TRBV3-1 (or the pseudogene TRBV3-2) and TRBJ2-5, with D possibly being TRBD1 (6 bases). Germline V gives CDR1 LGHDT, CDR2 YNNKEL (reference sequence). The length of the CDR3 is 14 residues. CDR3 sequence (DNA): TGTGCCAGTCGGGACACCGCAGACCAGGAGACCCAGTACTTC. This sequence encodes CASRDTADQETQYF.

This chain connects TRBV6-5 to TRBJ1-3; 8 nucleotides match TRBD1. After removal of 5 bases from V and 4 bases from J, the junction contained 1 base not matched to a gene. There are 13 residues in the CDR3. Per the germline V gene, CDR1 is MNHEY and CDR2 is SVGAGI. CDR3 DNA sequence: TGTGCCAGCAGTCCAGGGGGCGGAAACACCATATATTTT. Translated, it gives CASSPGGGNTIYF.

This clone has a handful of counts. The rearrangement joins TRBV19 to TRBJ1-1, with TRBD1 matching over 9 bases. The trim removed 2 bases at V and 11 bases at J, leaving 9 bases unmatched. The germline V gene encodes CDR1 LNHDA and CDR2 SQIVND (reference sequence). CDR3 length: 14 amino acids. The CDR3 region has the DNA TGTGCCAGTAGTATAACCGGGACAGGGCTGGCGGCTTTCTTT. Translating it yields CASSITGTGLAAFF. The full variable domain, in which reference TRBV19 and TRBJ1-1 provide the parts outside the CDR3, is DGGITQSPKYLFRKEGQNVTLSCEQNLNHDAMYWYRQDPGQGLRLIYYSQIVNDFQKGDIAEGYSVSREKKESFPLTVTSAQKNPTAFYLCASSITGTGLAAFFGQGTRLTVV.

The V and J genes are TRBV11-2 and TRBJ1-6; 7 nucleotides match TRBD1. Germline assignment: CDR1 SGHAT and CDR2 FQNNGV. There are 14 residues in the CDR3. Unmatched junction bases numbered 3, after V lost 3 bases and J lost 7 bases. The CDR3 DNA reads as TGTGCCAGCAGCTTTAGAGGGGGCAATTCACCCCTCCACTTT. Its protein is CASSFRGGNSPLHF.

The CDR3 reads CATSDLTGNTGELFF. DNA for the CDR3: TGTGCCACCAGTGATTTGACAGGGAACACCGGGGAGCTGTTTTTT. This chain connects TRBV24-1 to TRBJ2-2, with TRBD1 as a possible D gene (5 bases). This CDR3 comprises 15 residues. Trimming shortened V by 0 bases and J by 1 base, and 5 bases separated the two germline ends. Germline-derived CDR1 and CDR2 are KGHDR and SFDVKD.

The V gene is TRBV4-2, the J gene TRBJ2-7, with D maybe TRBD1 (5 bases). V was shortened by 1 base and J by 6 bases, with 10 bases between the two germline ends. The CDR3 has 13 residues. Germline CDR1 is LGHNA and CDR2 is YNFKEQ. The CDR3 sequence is CASSQVGQFEQYF. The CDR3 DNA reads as TGTGCCAGCAGCCAAGTAGGACAATTCGAGCAGTACTTC.

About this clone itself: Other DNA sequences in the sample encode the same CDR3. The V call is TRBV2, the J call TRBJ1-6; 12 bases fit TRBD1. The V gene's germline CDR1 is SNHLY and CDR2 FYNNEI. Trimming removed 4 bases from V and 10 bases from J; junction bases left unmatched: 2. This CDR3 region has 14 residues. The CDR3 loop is CASSAGTGGSPLHF. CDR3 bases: TGTGCCAGCAGTGCCGGGACAGGGGGCTCACCCCTCCACTTT.

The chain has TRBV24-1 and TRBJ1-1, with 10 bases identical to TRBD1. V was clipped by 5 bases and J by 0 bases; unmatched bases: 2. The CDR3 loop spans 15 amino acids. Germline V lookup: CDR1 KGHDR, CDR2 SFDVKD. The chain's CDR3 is CATSAGQGMNTEAFF. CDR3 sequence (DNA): TGTGCCACCAGTGCGGGACAGGGGATGAACACTGAAGCTTTCTTT.

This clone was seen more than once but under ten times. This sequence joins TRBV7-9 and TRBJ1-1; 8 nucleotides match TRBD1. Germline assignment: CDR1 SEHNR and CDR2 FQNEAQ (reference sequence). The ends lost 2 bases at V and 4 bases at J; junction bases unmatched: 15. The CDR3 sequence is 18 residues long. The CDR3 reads CASSLNPPGGPLGTEAFF. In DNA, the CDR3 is TGTGCCAGCAGCTTAAACCCGCCAGGGGGCCCCTTAGGCACTGAAGCTTTCTTT.

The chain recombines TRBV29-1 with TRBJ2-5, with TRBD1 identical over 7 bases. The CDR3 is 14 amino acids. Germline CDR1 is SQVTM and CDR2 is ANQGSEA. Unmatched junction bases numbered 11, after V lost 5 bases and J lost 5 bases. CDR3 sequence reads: CSVPPGQMGETQYF. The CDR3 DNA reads TGCAGCGTTCCCCCGGGACAGATGGGCGAGACCCAGTACTTC.

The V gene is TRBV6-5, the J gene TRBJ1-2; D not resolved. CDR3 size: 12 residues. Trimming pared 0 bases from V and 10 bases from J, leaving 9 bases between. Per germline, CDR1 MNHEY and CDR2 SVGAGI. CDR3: CASSYSGSFYTF. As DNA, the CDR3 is TGTGCCAGCAGTTACTCGGGCAGCTTCTACACCTTC.

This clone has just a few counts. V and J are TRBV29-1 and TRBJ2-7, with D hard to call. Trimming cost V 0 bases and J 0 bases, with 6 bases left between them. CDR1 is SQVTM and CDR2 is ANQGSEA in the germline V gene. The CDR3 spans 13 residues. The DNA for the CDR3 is TGCAGCGTTGAAGACAGAAGCTCCTACGAGCAGTACTTC. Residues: CSVEDRSSYEQYF.

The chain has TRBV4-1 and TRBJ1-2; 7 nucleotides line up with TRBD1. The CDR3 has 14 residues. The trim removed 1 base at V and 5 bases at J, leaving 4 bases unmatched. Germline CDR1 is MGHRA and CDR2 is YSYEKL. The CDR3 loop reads CASSQAEQGYGYTF. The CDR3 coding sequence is TGCGCCAGCAGCCAAGCCGAACAGGGGTATGGCTACACCTTC.

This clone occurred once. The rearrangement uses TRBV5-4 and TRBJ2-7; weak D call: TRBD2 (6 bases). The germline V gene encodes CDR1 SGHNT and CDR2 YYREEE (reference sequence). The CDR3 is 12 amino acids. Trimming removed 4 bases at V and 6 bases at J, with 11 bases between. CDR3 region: CASSLGTVEQYF. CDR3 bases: TGTGCCAGCAGCCTGGGGACTGTCGAGCAGTACTTC.

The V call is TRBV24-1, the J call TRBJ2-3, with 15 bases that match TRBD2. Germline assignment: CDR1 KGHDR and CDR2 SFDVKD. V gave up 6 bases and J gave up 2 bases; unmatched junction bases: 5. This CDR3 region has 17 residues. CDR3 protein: CATSIGTSGGITDTQYF. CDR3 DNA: TGTGCCACCAGTATCGGGACTAGCGGGGGGATCACAGATACGCAGTATTTT.

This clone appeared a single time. CDR3: CASSFPRGQNTEAFF. The CDR3, as DNA: TGTGCCAGCAGTTTCCCCAGGGGGCAGAACACTGAAGCTTTCTTT. The chain is built from TRBV6-6 and TRBJ1-1; 8 bases are shared with TRBD1. The CDR3 runs to 15 residues. J gave up 1 base and V 4 bases, and 5 bases lay outside the gene matches. Germline-derived CDR1 and CDR2 are MNHNY and SVGAGI (reference sequence).

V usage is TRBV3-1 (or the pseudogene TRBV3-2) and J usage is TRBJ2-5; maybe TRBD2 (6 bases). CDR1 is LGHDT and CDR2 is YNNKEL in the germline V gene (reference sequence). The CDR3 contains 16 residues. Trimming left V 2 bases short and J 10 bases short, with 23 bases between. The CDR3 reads CASSQFGPSELSDQYF. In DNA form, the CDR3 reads TGTGCCAGCAGCCAATTCGGCCCTAGCGAGTTGAGCGACCAGTACTTC.

CDR3: CASSLGTGTGIILNTEAFF. CDR3 sequence (DNA): TGTGCCAGCAGTTTGGGGACCGGGACAGGGATTATCTTGAACACTGAAGCTTTCTTT. The chain combines TRBV28 with TRBJ1-1; 9 bases align to TRBD1. The CDR3 is 19 residues long. Germline loops: CDR1 MDHEN, CDR2 SYDVKM. V was clipped by 3 bases and J by 0 bases; unmatched bases: 14.

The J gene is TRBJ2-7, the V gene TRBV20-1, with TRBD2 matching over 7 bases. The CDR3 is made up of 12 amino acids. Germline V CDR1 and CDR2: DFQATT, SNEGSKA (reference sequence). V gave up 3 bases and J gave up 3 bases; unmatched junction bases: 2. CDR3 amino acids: CSASGDYYEQYF. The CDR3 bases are TGCAGTGCTAGTGGGGACTACTACGAGCAGTACTTC.

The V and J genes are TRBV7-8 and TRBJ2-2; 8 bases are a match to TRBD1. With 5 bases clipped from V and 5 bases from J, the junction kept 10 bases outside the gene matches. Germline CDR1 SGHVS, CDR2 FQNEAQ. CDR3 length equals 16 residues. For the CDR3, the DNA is TGTGCCAGCAGCATCCCGAGACAGGGGAGGACCGGGGAGCTGTTTTTT. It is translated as CASSIPRQGRTGELFF.

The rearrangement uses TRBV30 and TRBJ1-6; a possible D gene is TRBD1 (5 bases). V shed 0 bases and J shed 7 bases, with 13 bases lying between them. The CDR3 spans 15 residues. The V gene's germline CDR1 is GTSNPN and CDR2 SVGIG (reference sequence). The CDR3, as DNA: TGTGCCTGGAGTGTAAGGGCAGGGTGGAATTCACCCCTCCACTTT. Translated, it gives CAWSVRAGWNSPLHF.

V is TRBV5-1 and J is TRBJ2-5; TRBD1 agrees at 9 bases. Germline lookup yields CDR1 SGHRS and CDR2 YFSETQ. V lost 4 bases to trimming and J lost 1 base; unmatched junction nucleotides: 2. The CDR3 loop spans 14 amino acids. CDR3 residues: CASSPTGGQETQYF. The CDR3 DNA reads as TGCGCCAGCAGCCCGACAGGGGGCCAAGAGACCCAGTACTTC.

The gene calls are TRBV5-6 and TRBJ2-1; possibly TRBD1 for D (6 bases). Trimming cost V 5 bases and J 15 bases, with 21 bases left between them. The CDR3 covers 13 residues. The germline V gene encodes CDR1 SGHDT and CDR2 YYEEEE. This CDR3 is CASSREYTGSTFF. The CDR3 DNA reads TGTGCCAGCAGTCGAGAATACACAGGGTCTACGTTCTTC.

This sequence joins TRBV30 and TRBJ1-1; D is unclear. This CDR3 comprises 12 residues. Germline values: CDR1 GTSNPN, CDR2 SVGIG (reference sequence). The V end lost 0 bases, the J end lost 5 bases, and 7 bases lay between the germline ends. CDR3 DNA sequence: TGTGCCTGGAGTGTGCGGAGGACTGAAGCTTTCTTT. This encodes CAWSVRRTEAFF.

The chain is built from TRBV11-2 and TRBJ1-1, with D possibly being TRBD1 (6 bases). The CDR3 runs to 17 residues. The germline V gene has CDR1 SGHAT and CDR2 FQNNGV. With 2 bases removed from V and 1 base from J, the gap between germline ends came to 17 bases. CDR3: CASSLYPRGGGNTEAFF. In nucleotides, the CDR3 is TGTGCCAGCAGCTTATACCCCCGCGGGGGCGGGAACACTGAAGCTTTCTTT.

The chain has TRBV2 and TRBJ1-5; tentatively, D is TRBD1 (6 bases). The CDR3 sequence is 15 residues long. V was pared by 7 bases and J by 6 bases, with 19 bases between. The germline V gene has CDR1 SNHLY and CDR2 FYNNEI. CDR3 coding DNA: TGTGCCAGCAAAGTGGGGGGGGCCGGTAGTCAGCCCCAGCATTTT. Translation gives CASKVGGAGSQPQHF.

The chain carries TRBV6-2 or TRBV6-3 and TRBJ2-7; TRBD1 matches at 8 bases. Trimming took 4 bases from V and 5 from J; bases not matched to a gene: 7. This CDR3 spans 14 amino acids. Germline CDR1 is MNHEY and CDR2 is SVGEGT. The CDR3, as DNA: TGTGCCAGCAGTTCGGACAGGGTTGTCCACGAGCAGTACTTC. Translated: CASSSDRVVHEQYF.

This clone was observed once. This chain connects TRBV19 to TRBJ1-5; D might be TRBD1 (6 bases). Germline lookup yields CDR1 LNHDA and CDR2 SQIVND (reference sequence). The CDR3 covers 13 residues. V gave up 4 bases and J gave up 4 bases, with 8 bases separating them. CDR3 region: CASSTDRNQPQHF. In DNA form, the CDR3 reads TGTGCCAGTAGTACTGACAGGAATCAGCCCCAGCATTTT.

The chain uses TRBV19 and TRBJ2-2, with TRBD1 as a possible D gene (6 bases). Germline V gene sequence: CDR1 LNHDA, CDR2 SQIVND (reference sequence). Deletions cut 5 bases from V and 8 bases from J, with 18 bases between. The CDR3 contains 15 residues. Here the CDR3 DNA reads TGTGCCAGTAGTCGGAGCAGGGGCGAGGGAGGGGAGCTGTTTTTT. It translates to CASSRSRGEGGELFF.

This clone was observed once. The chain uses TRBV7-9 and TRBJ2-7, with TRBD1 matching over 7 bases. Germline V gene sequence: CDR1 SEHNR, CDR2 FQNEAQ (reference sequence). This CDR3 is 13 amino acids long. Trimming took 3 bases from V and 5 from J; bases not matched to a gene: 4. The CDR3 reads CASSLIGGNEQYF. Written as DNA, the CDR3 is TGTGCCAGCAGCTTGATAGGGGGCAACGAGCAGTACTTC.

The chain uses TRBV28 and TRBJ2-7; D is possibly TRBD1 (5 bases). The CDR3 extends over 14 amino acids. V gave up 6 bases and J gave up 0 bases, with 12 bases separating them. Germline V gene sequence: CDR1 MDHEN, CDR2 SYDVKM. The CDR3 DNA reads TGTGCCAGCAGCCTTCAGGGTCCCTCCTACGAGCAGTACTTC. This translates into CASSLQGPSYEQYF.

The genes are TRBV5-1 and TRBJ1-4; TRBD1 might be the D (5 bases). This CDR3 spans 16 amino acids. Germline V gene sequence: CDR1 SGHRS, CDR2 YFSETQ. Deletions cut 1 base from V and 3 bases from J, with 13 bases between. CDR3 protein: CASSLYPTDPNEKLFF. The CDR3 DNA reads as TGCGCCAGCAGCTTGTACCCGACAGATCCTAATGAAAAACTGTTTTTT.